This section outlines one TCR beta chain sequence together with its context. Some clones are missing from TCRdb's copy, which holds only in-frame ones; the method was immunoSEQ multiplex PCR. The sample has over 200,000 clones, 88% seen once. This sample is part of a study of blood T cell repertoires in COVID-19. Trimming stripped 3 bases from V and 14 bases from J, with 20 bases between. Germline CDR1 LNHDA, CDR2 SQIVND (reference sequence). There are 14 residues in the CDR3. The clonotype comes from a woman aged 40 to 50 who had recovered from COVID-19. The V gene is TRBV19, the J gene TRBJ1-5; D perhaps matches TRBD1 (6 bases). The sample was peripheral blood. CDR3 in amino acids: CASSMGSTGIGEHF. The CDR3 DNA reads TGTGCCAGTAGTATGGGATCGACAGGCATCGGGGAGCATTTT.